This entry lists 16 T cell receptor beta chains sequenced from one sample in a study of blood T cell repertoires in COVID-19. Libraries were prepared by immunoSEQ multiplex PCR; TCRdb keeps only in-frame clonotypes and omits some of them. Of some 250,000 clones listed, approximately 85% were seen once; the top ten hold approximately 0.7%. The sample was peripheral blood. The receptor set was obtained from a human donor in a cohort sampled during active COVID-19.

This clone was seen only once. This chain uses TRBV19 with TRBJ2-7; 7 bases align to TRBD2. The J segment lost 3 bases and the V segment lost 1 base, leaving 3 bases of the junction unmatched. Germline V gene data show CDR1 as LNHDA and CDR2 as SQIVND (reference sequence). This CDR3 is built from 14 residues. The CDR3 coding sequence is TGTGCCAGTAGTATAGTCGGGGGGAGCTACGAGCAGTACTTC. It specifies CASSIVGGSYEQYF.

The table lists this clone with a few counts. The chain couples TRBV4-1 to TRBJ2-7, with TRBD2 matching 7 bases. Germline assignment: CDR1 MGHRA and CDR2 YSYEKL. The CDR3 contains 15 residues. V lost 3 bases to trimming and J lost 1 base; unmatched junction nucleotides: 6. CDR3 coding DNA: TGCGCCAGCAGCCATAGAGGACTAGGATCCTACGAGCAGTACTTC. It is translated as CASSHRGLGSYEQYF.

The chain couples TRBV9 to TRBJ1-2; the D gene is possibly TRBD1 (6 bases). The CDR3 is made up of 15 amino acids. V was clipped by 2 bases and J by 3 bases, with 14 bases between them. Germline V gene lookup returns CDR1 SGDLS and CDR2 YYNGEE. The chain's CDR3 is CASSVQGRGYYGYTF. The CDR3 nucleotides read TGTGCCAGCAGCGTCCAGGGGAGGGGCTACTATGGCTACACCTTC.

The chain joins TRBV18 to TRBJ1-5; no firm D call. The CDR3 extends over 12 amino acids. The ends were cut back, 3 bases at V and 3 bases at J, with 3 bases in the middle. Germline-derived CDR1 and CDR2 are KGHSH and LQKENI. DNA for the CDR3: TGTGCCAGCTCACCCGTCAATCAGCCCCAGCATTTT. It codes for CASSPVNQPQHF.

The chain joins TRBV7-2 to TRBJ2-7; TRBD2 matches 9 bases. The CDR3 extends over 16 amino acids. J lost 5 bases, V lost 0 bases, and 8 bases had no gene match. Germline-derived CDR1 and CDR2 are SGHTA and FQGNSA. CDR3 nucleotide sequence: TGTGCCAGCAGCTTAGCGGGGCGGGGGGGCCGGCACGAGCAGTACTTC. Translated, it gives CASSLAGRGGRHEQYF.

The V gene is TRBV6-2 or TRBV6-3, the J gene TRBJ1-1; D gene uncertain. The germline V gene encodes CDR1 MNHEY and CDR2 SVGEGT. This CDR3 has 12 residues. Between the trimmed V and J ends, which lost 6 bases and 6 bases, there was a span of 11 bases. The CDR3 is CASSPSGAEAFF. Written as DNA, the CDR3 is TGTGCCAGCAGCCCGAGCGGGGCTGAAGCTTTCTTT.

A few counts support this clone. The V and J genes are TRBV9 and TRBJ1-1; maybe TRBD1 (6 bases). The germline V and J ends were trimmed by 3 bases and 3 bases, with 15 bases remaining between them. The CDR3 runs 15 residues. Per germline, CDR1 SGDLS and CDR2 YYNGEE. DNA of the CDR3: TGTGCCAGCAGCGGTAGCGGGACAAAGGACACTGAAGCTTTCTTT. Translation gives CASSGSGTKDTEAFF.

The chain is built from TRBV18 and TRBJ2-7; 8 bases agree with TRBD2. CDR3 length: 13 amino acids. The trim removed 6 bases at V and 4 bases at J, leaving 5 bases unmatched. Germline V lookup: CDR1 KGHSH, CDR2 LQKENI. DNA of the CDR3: TGTGCCAGCTCTCAGCGCGGGGGGTACGAGCAGTACTTC. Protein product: CASSQRGGYEQYF.

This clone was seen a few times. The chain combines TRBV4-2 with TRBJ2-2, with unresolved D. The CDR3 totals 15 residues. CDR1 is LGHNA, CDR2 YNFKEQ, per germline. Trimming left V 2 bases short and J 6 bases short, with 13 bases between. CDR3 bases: TGTGCCAGCAGCCAACACGTACCCTCAGCCGGGGAGCTGTTTTTT. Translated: CASSQHVPSAGELFF.

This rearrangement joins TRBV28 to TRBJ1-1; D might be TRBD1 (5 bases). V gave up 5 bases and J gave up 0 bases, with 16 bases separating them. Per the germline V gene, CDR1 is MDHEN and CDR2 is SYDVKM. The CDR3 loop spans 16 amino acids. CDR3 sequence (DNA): TGTGCCAGCAGTCCCTTCACAGGAGCCATGAACACTGAAGCTTTCTTT. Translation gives CASSPFTGAMNTEAFF.

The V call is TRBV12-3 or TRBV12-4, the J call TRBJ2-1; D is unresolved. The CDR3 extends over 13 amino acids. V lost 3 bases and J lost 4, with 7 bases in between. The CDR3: CASSLSPYNEQFF. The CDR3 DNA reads TGTGCCAGCAGTTTGTCCCCTTACAATGAGCAGTTCTTC.

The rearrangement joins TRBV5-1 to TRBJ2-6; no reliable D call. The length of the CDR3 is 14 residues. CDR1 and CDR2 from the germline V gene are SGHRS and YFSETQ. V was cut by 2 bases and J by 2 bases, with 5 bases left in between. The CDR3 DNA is TGCGCCAGCAGCTTAAGCACTGGGGCCAACGTCCTGACTTTC. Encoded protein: CASSLSTGANVLTF. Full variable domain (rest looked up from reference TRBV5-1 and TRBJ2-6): KAGVTQTPRYLIKTRGQQVTLSCSPISGHRSVSWYQQTPGQGLQFLFEYFSETQRNKGNFPGRFSGRQFSNSRSEMNVSTLELGDSALYLCASSLSTGANVLTFGAGSRLTVL.

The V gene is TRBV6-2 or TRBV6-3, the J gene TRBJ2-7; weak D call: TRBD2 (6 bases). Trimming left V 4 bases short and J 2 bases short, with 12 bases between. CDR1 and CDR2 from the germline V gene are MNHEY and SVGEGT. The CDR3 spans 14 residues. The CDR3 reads CASSWASEPYEQYF. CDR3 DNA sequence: TGTGCCAGCAGTTGGGCTAGCGAACCCTACGAGCAGTACTTC.

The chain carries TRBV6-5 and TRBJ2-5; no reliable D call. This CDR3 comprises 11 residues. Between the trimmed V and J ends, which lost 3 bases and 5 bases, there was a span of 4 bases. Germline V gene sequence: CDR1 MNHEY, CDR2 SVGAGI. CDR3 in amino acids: CASSYSETQYF. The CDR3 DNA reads TGTGCCAGCAGTTATTCGGAGACCCAGTACTTC.

The CDR3 bases are TGTGCCACCAGTGCCGGCGGACAGGGGAACGAGCAGTACTTC. Amino acid sequence: CATSAGGQGNEQYF. The chain has TRBV24-1 and TRBJ2-7, with TRBD1 identical over 9 bases. The junction had 6 bases not matched to a gene; V was cut back by 5 bases and J by 5 bases. The germline CDR1 and CDR2 sequences are KGHDR and SFDVKD. This CDR3 contains 14 residues.

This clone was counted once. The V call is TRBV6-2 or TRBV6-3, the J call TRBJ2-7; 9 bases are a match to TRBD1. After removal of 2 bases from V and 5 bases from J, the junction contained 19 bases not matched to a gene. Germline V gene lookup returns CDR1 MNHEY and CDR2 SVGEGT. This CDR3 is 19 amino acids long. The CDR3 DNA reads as TGTGCCAGCAGTTACCCTAACGCGGGACAGGGTTTTATCCGTCACGAGCAGTACTTC. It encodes CASSYPNAGQGFIRHEQYF.